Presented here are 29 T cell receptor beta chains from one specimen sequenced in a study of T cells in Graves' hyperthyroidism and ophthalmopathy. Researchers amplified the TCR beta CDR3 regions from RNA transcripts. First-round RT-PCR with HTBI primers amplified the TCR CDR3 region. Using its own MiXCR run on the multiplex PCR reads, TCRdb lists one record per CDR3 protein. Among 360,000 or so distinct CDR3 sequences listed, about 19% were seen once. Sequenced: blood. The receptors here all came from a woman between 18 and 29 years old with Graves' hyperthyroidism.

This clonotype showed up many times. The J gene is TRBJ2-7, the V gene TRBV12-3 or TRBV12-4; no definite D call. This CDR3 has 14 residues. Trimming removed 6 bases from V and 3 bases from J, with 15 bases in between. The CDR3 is CASSPNIGGYEQYF. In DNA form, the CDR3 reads TGTGCCAGCAGCCCAAACATTGGCGGCTACGAGCAGTACTTC.

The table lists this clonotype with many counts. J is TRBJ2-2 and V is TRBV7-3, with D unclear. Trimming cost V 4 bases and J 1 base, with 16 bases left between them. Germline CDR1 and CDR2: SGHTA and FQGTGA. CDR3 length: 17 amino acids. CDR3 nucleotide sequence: TGTGCCAGCAGCTCCACCCCGGGCAGGTTGAACACCGGGGAGCTGTTTTTT. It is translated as CASSSTPGRLNTGELFF.

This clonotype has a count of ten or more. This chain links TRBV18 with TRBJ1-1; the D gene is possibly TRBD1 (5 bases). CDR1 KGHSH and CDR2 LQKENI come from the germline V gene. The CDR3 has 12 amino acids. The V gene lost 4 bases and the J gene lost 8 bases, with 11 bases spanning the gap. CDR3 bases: TGTGCCAGCTCACAGGGGACTGTAGAAGCTTTCTTT. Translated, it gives CASSQGTVEAFF.

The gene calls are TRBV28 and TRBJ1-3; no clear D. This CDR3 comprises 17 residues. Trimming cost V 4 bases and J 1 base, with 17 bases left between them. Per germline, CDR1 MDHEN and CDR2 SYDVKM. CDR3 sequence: CASSSPGREKSGNTIYF. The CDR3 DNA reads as TGTGCCAGCAGTTCTCCTGGACGGGAGAAGTCTGGAAACACCATATATTTT.

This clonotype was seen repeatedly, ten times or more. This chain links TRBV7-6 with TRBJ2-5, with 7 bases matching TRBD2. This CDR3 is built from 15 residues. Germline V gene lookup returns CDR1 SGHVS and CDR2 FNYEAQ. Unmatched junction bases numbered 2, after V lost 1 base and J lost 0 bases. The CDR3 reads CASSLDRGDQETQYF. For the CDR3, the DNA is TGTGCCAGCAGCTTAGATCGGGGGGACCAAGAGACCCAGTACTTC. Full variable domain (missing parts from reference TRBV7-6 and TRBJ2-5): GAGVSQSPRYKVTKRGQDVALRCDPISGHVSLYWYRQALGQGPEFLTYFNYEAQQDKSGLPNDRFSAERPEGSISTLTIQRTEQRDSAMYRCASSLDRGDQETQYFGPGTRLLVL.

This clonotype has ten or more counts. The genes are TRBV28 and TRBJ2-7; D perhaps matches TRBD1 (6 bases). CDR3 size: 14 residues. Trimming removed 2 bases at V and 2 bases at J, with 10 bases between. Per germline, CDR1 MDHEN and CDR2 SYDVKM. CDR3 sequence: CASSLQGPTYEQYF. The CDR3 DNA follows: TGTGCCAGCAGTTTACAGGGGCCGACCTACGAGCAGTACTTC. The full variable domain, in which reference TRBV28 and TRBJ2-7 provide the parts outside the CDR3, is DVKVTQSSRYLVKRTGEKVFLECVQDMDHENMFWYRQDPGLGLRLIYFSYDVKMKEKGDIPEGYSVSREKKERFSLILESASTNQTSMYLCASSLQGPTYEQYFGPGTRLTVT.

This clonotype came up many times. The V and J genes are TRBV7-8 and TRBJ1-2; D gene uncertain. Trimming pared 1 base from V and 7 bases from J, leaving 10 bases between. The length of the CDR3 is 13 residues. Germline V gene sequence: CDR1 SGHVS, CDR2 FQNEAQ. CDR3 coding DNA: TGTGCCAGCAGCTTAGACCAAGGCTTTGGCTACACCTTC. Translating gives CASSLDQGFGYTF.

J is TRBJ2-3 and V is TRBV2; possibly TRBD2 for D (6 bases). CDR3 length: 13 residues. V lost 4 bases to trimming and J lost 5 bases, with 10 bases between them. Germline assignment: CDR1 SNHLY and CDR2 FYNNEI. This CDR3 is CASSGLDGDTQYF. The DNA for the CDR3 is TGTGCCAGCAGTGGACTAGACGGAGATACGCAGTATTTT.

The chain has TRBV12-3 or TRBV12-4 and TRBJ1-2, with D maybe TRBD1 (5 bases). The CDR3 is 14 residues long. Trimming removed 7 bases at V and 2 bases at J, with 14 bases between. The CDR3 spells CASIRQGENYGYTF. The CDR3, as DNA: TGTGCCAGCATTCGGCAGGGCGAGAACTATGGCTACACCTTC.

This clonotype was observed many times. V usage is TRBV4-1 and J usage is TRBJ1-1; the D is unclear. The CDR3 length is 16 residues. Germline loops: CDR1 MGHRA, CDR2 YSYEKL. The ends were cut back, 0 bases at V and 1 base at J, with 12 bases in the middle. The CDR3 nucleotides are TGCGCCAGCAGCCAAGATAGGGCGGTTCCGAACACTGAAGCTTTCTTT. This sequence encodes CASSQDRAVPNTEAFF.

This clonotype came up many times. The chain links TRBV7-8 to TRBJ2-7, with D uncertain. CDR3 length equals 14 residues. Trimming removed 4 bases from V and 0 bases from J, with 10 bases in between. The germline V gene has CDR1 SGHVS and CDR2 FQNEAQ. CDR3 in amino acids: CASSWGKGSYEQYF. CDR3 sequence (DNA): TGTGCCAGCAGCTGGGGTAAGGGCTCCTACGAGCAGTACTTC.

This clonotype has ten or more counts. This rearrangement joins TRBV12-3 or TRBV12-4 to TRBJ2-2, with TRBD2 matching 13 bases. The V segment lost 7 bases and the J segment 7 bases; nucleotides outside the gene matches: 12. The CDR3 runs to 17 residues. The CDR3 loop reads CASTLEGTSGVGGELFF. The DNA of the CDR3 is TGTGCCAGCACCCTAGAAGGGACTAGCGGGGTCGGCGGGGAGCTGTTTTTT.

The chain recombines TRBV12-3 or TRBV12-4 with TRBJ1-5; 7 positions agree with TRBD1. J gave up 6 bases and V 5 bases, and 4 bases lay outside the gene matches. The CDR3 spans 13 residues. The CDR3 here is CASSLGTAQPQHF. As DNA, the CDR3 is TGTGCCAGCAGTCTCGGGACAGCTCAGCCCCAGCATTTT.

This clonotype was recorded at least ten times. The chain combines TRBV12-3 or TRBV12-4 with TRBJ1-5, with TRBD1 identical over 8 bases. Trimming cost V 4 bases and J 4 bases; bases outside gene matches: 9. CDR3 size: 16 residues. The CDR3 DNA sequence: TGTGCCAGCAGTTCCCACCGGACAGGGCGGAATCAGCCCCAGCATTTT. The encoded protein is CASSSHRTGRNQPQHF.

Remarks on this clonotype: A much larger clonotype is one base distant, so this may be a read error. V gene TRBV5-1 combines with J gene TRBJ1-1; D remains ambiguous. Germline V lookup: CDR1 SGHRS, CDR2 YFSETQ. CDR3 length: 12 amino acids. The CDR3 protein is CASSAGWTESFF. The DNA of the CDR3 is TGCGCCAGCAGCGCCGGGTGGACTGAATCTTTCTTT.

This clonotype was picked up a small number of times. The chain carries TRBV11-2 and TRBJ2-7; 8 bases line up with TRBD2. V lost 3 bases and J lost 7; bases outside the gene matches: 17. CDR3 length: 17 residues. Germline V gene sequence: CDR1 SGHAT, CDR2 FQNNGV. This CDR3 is CASSFVLARGGGGEQYF. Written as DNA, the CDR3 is TGTGCCAGCAGCTTCGTATTAGCCCGGGGGGGAGGAGGGGAGCAGTACTTC. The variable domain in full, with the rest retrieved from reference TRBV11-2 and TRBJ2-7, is EAGVAQSPRYKIIEKRQSVAFWCNPISGHATLYWYQQILGQGPKLLIQFQNNGVVDDSQLPKDRFSAERLKGVDSTLKIQPAKLEDSAVYLCASSFVLARGGGGEQYFGPGTRLTVT.

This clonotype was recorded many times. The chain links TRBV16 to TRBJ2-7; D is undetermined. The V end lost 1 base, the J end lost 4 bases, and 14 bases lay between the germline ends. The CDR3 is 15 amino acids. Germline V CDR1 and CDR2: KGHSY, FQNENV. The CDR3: CASSQLSRSLYEQYF. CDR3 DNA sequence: TGTGCCAGCAGCCAATTATCGAGATCCTTATACGAGCAGTACTTC.

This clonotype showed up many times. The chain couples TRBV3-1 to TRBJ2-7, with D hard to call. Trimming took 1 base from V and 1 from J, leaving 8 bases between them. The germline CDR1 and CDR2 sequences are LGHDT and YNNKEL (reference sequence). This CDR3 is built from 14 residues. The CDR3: CASSQVRSSYEQYF. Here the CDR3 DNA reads TGTGCCAGCAGCCAAGTTAGGAGTTCCTACGAGCAGTACTTC.

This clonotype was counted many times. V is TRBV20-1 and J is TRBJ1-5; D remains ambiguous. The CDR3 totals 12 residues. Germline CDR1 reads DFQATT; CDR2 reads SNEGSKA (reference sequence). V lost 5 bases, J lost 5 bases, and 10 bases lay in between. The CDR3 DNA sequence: TGCAGTGCTCGTCGCAGTTATCAGCCCCAGCATTTT. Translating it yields CSARRSYQPQHF.

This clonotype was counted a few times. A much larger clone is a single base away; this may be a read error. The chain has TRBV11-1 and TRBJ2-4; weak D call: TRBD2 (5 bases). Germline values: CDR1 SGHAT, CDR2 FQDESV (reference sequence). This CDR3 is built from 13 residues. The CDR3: CASSIRAEGIKYF. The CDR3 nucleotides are TGTGCCAGCAGCATCAGAGCTGAGGGCATTAAGTACTTC.

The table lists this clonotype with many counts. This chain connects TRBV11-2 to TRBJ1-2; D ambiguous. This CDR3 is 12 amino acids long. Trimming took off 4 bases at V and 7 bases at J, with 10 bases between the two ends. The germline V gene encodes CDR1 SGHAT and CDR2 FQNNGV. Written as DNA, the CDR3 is TGTGCCAGCAGCTCGGGCCTCGGTGGCTACACCTTC. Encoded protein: CASSSGLGGYTF.

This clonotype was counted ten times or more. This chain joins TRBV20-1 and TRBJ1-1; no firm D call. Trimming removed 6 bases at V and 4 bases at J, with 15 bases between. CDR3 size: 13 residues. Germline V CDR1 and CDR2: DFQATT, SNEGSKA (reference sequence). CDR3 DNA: TGCAGTGCCGTGAGAGCCGTAGGCACTGAAGCTTTCTTT. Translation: CSAVRAVGTEAFF.

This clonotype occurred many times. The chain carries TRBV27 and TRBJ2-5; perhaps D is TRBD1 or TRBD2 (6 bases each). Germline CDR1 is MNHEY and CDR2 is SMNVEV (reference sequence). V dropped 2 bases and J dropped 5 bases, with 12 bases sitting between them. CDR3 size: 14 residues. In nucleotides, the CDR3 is TGTGCCAGCAGTTTAGTGGGGGCGGGGGAGACCCAGTACTTC. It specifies CASSLVGAGETQYF.

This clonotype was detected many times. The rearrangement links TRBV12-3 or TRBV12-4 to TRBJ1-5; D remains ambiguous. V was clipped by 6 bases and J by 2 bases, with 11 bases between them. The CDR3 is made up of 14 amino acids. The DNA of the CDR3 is TGTGCCAGCAGCCCCTCCTGGGGCAATCAGCCCCAGCATTTT. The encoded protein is CASSPSWGNQPQHF.

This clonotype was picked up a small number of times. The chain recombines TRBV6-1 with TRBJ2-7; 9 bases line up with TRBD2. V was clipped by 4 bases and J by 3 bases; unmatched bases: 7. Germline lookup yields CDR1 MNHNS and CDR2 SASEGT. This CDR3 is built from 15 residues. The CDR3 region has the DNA TGTGCCAGCAGTGCCAAACTAGCGGGCCTCTACGAGCAGTACTTC. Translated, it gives CASSAKLAGLYEQYF.

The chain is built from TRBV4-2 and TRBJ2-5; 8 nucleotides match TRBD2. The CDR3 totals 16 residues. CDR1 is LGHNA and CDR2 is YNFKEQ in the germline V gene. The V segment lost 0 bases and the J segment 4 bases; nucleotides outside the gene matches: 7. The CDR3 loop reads CASSQEGLDEGETQYF. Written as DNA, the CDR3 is TGTGCCAGCAGCCAAGAGGGACTAGATGAAGGAGAGACCCAGTACTTC.

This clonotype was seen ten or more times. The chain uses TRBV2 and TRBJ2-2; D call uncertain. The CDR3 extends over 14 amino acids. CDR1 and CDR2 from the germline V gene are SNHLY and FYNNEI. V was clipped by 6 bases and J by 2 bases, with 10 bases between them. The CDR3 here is CASRGRINTGELFF. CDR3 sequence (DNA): TGTGCCAGCAGGGGTAGGATTAACACCGGGGAGCTGTTTTTT.

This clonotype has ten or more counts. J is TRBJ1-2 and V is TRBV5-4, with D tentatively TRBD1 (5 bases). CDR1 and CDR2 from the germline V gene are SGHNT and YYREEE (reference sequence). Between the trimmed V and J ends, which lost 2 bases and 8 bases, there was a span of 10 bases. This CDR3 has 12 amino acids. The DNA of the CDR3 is TGTGCCAGCAGCTTCCCCGGGGGAGGCTACACCTTC. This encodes CASSFPGGGYTF.

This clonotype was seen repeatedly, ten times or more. CDR3 residues: CASSEVQGLNTEAFF. The CDR3 DNA is TGTGCCAGCAGTGAAGTCCAGGGGCTGAACACTGAAGCTTTCTTT. The rearrangement uses TRBV6-1 and TRBJ1-1, with D perhaps TRBD1 (6 bases). V was shortened by 1 base and J by 0 bases, with 9 bases between the two germline ends. The CDR3 sequence is 15 residues long. Germline assignment: CDR1 MNHNS and CDR2 SASEGT.